What follows describes a single T cell receptor (beta chain). CDR3 length equals 13 residues. The V gene lost 3 bases and the J gene lost 3 bases, with 9 bases spanning the gap. CDR1 is SEHNR, CDR2 FQNEAQ, per germline (reference sequence). Sequenced by immunoSEQ multiplex PCR; TCRdb stores in-frame clones only, minus some. The sample shows approximately 69,000 clones, roughly 87% of them seen only once. The data were taken from a study of control samples from healthy donors and cancer patients. Sequencing used PBMCs. The origin of this receptor is a man aged 60-69 years with colorectal cancer. The chain employs TRBV7-9 and TRBJ2-7, with D possibly being TRBD1 (5 bases). CDR3: CASSFAGIYEQYF. In DNA form, the CDR3 reads TGTGCCAGCAGCTTTGCAGGGATCTACGAGCAGTACTTC. Variable domain in full (rest from reference TRBV7-9 and TRBJ2-7): DTGVSQNPRHKITKRGQNVTFRCDPISEHNRLYWYRQTLGQGPEFLTYFQNEAQLEKSRLLSDRFSAERPKGSFSTLEIQRTEQGDSAMYLCASSFAGIYEQYFGPGTRLTVT.